These 24 T cell receptor beta chains came from one sample sequenced in a study of T-cell reconstitution after alpha-beta-depleted transplantation in children. Unique molecular identifiers were incorporated during preparation of the TCRbeta library. TCRdb reprocessed the PCR reads with MiXCR, giving one entry per CDR3 protein. The sample has roughly 670,000 distinct CDR3 sequences, under 15% seen once. This specimen was PBMCs, taken before TCRalphabeta/CD19-depleted stem cell transplant. These receptors were collected from a girl aged 2-9 years with congenital amegakaryocytic thrombocytopenia, due to receive a stem cell transplant.

This clonotype turned up a few times. The rearrangement uses TRBV18 and TRBJ1-2; no clear D gene. The CDR3 runs 13 residues. The germline V gene has CDR1 KGHSH and CDR2 LQKENI. Between the trimmed V and J ends, which lost 6 bases and 4 bases, there was a span of 12 bases. The CDR3 DNA reads TGTGCCAGCTCCACCACGGGGAGCTATGGCTACACCTTC. It yields the protein CASSTTGSYGYTF.

This clonotype was seen many times. The chain couples TRBV7-9 to TRBJ2-7, with TRBD2 identical over 14 bases. Germline V gives CDR1 SEHNR, CDR2 FQNEAQ (reference sequence). The CDR3 runs to 17 residues. The ends lost 4 bases at V and 3 bases at J; junction bases unmatched: 8. The DNA of the CDR3 is TGTGCCAGCAGCTGGGGACTAGCGGGAGAGAAAAACTACGAGCAGTACTTC. It yields the protein CASSWGLAGEKNYEQYF. The full variable domain, in which reference TRBV7-9 and TRBJ2-7 provide the parts outside the CDR3, is DTGVSQNPRHKITKRGQNVTFRCDPISEHNRLYWYRQTLGQGPEFLTYFQNEAQLEKSRLLSDRFSAERPKGSFSTLEIQRTEQGDSAMYLCASSWGLAGEKNYEQYFGPGTRLTVT.

The rearrangement uses TRBV7-2 and TRBJ2-1; 9 positions agree with TRBD2. Germline V gives CDR1 SGHTA, CDR2 FQGNSA. The V gene end was trimmed by 8 bases and the J gene end by 4 bases; junction bases not matched to a gene: 9. The CDR3 runs to 15 residues. In DNA, the CDR3 is TGTGCCAGCTTAAACAAGCTAGCGGGATACAATGAGCAGTTCTTC. It codes for CASLNKLAGYNEQFF.

At least ten counts were recorded for this clonotype. The V and J genes are TRBV12-5 and TRBJ1-1, with 9 bases lining up with TRBD1. The V gene's germline CDR1 is LGHNT and CDR2 FRNRAP. The CDR3 covers 12 residues. With V trimmed by 7 bases and J by 7 bases, 4 bases remained unmatched. The CDR3 nucleotides read TGTGCTAGTGCCGACAGGGGGTATGAAGCTTTCTTT. It yields the protein CASADRGYEAFF.

This clonotype has at least ten counts. The chain joins TRBV7-3 to TRBJ2-1, with D unresolved. Germline lookup yields CDR1 SGHTA and CDR2 FQGTGA. This CDR3 has 13 residues. V lost 4 bases to trimming and J lost 9 bases, with 13 bases between them. The CDR3 DNA follows: TGTGCCAGCAGCTCAGGAGTTGAAGGTGAGCAGTTCTTC. It specifies CASSSGVEGEQFF.

The sample holds many counts of this clonotype. V and J are TRBV10-3 and TRBJ2-3; 9 positions agree with TRBD2. CDR3 length: 17 amino acids. Germline V lookup: CDR1 ENHRY, CDR2 SYGVKD. V lost 5 bases to trimming and J lost 5 bases; unmatched junction nucleotides: 14. As DNA, the CDR3 is TGTGCCATCAGTCCAGTGGGGCGGGAGGGCCCTCTAGATACGCAGTATTTT. Translation: CAISPVGREGPLDTQYF.

This clonotype has just a few counts. CDR3: CASSLRSGRGGDTQYF. The CDR3, as DNA: TGTGCCAGCAGCTTGCGTAGCGGGAGGGGGGGGGATACGCAGTATTTT. This sequence joins TRBV7-2 and TRBJ2-3; 11 nucleotides align to TRBD2. The J segment lost 6 bases and the V segment lost 3 bases, leaving 8 bases of the junction unmatched. This CDR3 is built from 16 residues. Looked up from germline, CDR1 is SGHTA and CDR2 is FQGNSA. Full variable domain (remainder filled in from reference TRBV7-2 and TRBJ2-3): GAGVSQSPSNKVTEKGKDVELRCDPISGHTALYWYRQSLGQGLEFLIYFQGNSAPDKSGLPSDRFSAERTGGSVSTLTIQRTQQEDSAVYLCASSLRSGRGGDTQYFGPGTRLTVL.

As regards this clonotype: Since a much larger clone is just one base distant, this may be a read error. The rearrangement uses TRBV12-3 or TRBV12-4 and TRBJ2-2, with D unclear. V dropped 10 bases and J dropped 0 bases, with 6 bases sitting between them. This CDR3 has 12 amino acids. CDR3 protein: CAITTNTGELFF. CDR3 DNA sequence: TGTGCCATCACCACGAACACCGGGGAGCTGTTTTTT.

A note on this clonotype: A much larger clonotype is one base distant, so this may be a read error. This rearrangement joins TRBV5-1 to TRBJ2-7; D possibly corresponds to TRBD1 (6 bases). Germline V gene sequence: CDR1 SGHRS, CDR2 YFSETQ. The CDR3 covers 15 residues. V lost 2 bases and J 5 bases, leaving 17 bases between the germline ends. DNA for the CDR3: TGCGCCAGCAGCTTATCACAGGGTATTATTGACGAGCAGTACTTC. The encoded protein is CASSLSQGIIDEQYF.

This chain connects TRBV12-3 or TRBV12-4 to TRBJ2-3; 7 bases are shared with TRBD2. The CDR3 runs to 14 residues. With V trimmed by 4 bases and J by 1 base, 2 bases remained unmatched. The CDR3, as DNA: TGTGCCAGCAGTTCCCGGGAGGGCACAGATACGCAGTATTTT. Its translation is CASSSREGTDTQYF.

In nucleotides, the CDR3 is TGTGCCAGCAGCCTACGACTGGACCTTAATGAGCAGTTCTTC. The encoded protein is CASSLRLDLNEQFF. The V and J genes are TRBV14 and TRBJ2-1; D is undetermined. This CDR3 has 14 residues. CDR1 and CDR2 from the germline V gene are SGHDN and FVKESK. V lost 4 bases to trimming and J lost 7 bases, with 14 bases between them.

This clonotype was seen ten or more times. CDR3 coding DNA: TGCAGTGCTAGCCCCCATGAGGAGGGTCCCCACGAGCAGTACTTC. Amino acids: CSASPHEEGPHEQYF. The chain is built from TRBV20-1 and TRBJ2-7, with a tentative D call TRBD2 (6 bases). The CDR3 contains 15 residues. The germline V gene encodes CDR1 DFQATT and CDR2 SNEGSKA (reference sequence). Trimming took 3 bases from V and 5 from J, leaving 20 bases between them.

The chain combines TRBV20-1 with TRBJ2-2; the D gene could be TRBD1 or TRBD2 (5 bases each). The CDR3 is made up of 15 amino acids. Trimming left V 2 bases short and J 6 bases short, with 16 bases between. Germline lookup yields CDR1 DFQATT and CDR2 SNEGSKA (reference sequence). The chain's CDR3 is CSARWGSPHAGELFF. The CDR3 DNA sequence: TGCAGTGCTAGATGGGGGAGCCCCCACGCCGGGGAGCTGTTTTTT.

V and J are TRBV7-9 and TRBJ2-5; 8 bases align to TRBD2. Germline CDR1 and CDR2: SEHNR and FQNEAQ (reference sequence). This CDR3 comprises 15 residues. V dropped 4 bases and J dropped 5; count of bases not matched to a gene: 9. As DNA, the CDR3 is TGTGCCAGCAGCTGGCAACTAGCGGTCGGGGAGACCCAGTACTTC. Its translation is CASSWQLAVGETQYF.

The chain employs TRBV20-1 and TRBJ2-7; 13 bases line up with TRBD2. V lost 6 bases, J lost 7 bases, and 9 bases stayed unmatched. The CDR3 contains 14 residues. The germline V gene encodes CDR1 DFQATT and CDR2 SNEGSKA (reference sequence). In nucleotides, the CDR3 is TGCAGTGCAAGCGGACTAGCGGGAGTCGGTGAGCAGTACTTC. Translation: CSASGLAGVGEQYF.

This clonotype showed up many times. The chain recombines TRBV4-1 with TRBJ2-7, with D unresolved. Trimming stripped 1 base from V and 0 bases from J, with 10 bases between. Germline V gives CDR1 MGHRA, CDR2 YSYEKL. The CDR3 loop spans 15 amino acids. The CDR3 reads CASSQAPSVSYEQYF. The CDR3, as DNA: TGCGCCAGCAGCCAAGCGCCGAGCGTCTCCTACGAGCAGTACTTC.

This clonotype showed up many times. CDR3 sequence: CASNVGVPYNEQFF. Written as DNA, the CDR3 is TGCGCCAGCAACGTGGGAGTCCCCTACAATGAGCAGTTCTTC. This sequence joins TRBV5-1 and TRBJ2-1, with a possible D match to TRBD2 (5 bases). CDR3 length: 14 amino acids. V was cut by 6 bases and J by 2 bases, with 12 bases left in between. Looked up from germline, CDR1 is SGHRS and CDR2 is YFSETQ. The full variable domain, with the rest looked up from reference TRBV5-1 and TRBJ2-1, is KAGVTQTPRYLIKTRGQQVTLSCSPISGHRSVSWYQQTPGQGLQFLFEYFSETQRNKGNFPGRFSGRQFSNSRSEMNVSTLELGDSALYLCASNVGVPYNEQFFGPGTRLTVL.

This clonotype was picked up a small number of times. The V and J genes are TRBV5-1 and TRBJ2-7, with D maybe TRBD2 (5 bases). V shed 4 bases and J shed 3 bases, with 11 bases lying between them. Per the germline V gene, CDR1 is SGHRS and CDR2 is YFSETQ. CDR3 length equals 13 residues. CDR3 protein: CASSQRGHYEQYF. In DNA, the CDR3 is TGCGCCAGCAGCCAGCGCGGGCACTACGAGCAGTACTTC.

This clonotype was detected ten times or more. This rearrangement joins TRBV10-3 to TRBJ2-3, with TRBD2 matching over 7 bases. The germline gives CDR1 ENHRY, CDR2 SYGVKD. V was pared by 4 bases and J by 0 bases, with 19 bases of the junction left unmatched. This CDR3 spans 20 amino acids. CDR3 coding DNA: TGTGCCATCAGTGTCGATCCAGCGGGGTCGTACTCCGCTAGCACAGATACGCAGTATTTT. Amino acids: CAISVDPAGSYSASTDTQYF.

This clonotype was observed a handful of times. The rearrangement joins TRBV30 to TRBJ1-2; TRBD1 might be the D (6 bases). Germline loops: CDR1 GTSNPN, CDR2 SVGIG (reference sequence). Trimming cost V 5 bases and J 3 bases, with 16 bases left between them. This CDR3 has 14 residues. CDR3 sequence reads: CAWVPARGHYGYTF. CDR3 nucleotides: TGTGCCTGGGTTCCAGCCCGGGGGCACTATGGCTACACCTTC. The full variable domain, completed using reference TRBV30 and TRBJ1-2, is SQTIHQWPATLVQPVGSPLSLECTVEGTSNPNLYWYRQAAGRGLQLLFYSVGIGQISSEVPQNLSASRPQDRQFILSSKKLLLSDSGFYLCAWVPARGHYGYTFGSGTRLTVV.

The V call is TRBV7-9, the J call TRBJ2-1, with TRBD1 matching 8 bases. The CDR3 consists of 16 residues. With 7 bases clipped from V and 3 bases from J, the junction kept 11 bases outside the gene matches. CDR1 is SEHNR, CDR2 FQNEAQ, per germline (reference sequence). The CDR3 loop is CASIGTGTGVYNEQFF. The CDR3 DNA sequence: TGTGCCAGCATAGGAACCGGGACAGGTGTCTACAATGAGCAGTTCTTC.

V and J are TRBV5-5 and TRBJ2-5; TRBD2 agrees at 9 bases. Germline trimming cut 4 bases from V and 0 bases from J; bases unmatched to any gene: 7. Germline V lookup: CDR1 SGHKS, CDR2 YYEKEE (reference sequence). The CDR3 loop spans 16 amino acids. The CDR3 here is CASSRDLAGHQETQYF. The DNA of the CDR3 is TGTGCCAGCAGCCGAGACCTAGCGGGACACCAAGAGACCCAGTACTTC.

This clonotype was observed once. The chain is built from TRBV6-1 and TRBJ2-2; no definite D call. The V gene's germline CDR1 is MNHNS and CDR2 SASEGT. The V gene lost 8 bases and the J gene lost 3 bases, with 19 bases spanning the gap. The CDR3 is 16 residues long. In DNA, the CDR3 is TGTGCCAGCGCCCGACATCTGAATCTGGACACCGGGGAGCTGTTTTTT. It specifies CASARHLNLDTGELFF.

This clonotype was seen only a few times. As DNA, the CDR3 is TGTGCCAGTAGTATTGAGGGGGCGAGCTCCTACAATGAGCAGTTCTTC. Protein product: CASSIEGASSYNEQFF. The chain carries TRBV19 and TRBJ2-1; TRBD1 agrees at 7 bases. The germline V gene encodes CDR1 LNHDA and CDR2 SQIVND (reference sequence). V lost 3 bases to trimming and J lost 0 bases; unmatched junction nucleotides: 5. This CDR3 is 16 amino acids long.